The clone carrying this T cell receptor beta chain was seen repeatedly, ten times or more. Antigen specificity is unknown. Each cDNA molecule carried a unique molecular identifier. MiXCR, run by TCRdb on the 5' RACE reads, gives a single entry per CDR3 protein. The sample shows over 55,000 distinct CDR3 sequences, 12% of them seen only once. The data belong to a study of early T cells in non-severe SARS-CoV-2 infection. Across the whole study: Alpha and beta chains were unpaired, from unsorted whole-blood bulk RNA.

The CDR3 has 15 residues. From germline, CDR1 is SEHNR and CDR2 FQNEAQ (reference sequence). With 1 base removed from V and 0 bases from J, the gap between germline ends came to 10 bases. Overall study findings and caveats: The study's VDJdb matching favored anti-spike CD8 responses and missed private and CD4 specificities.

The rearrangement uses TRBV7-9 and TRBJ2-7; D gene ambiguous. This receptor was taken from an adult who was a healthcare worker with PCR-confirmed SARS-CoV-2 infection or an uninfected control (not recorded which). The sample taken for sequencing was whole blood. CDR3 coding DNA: TGTGCCAGCAGCTTAGGGCCCCTCAGCTCCTACGAGCAGTACTTC. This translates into CASSLGPLSSYEQYF.